The source of this TCR beta chain is a study of response to subunit inactivated influenza vaccine. Deletions cut 2 bases from V and 4 bases from J, with 11 bases between. There are 14 residues in the CDR3. This clonotype was seen many times. The antigen remains undetermined. Study-level points and caveats: Authors proposed each seasonal influenza vaccination draws in few new T cells.

TCRdb re-called the RT-PCR reads with MiXCR, one entry per CDR3 protein. This table holds 150,000 to 200,000 distinct CDR3 sequences, around 11% found once. The source is a man aged 50-75 years who received an inactivated influenza vaccine. This specimen was CD8+ T cells sorted from PBMCs, taken less than 30 months after vaccination. The V and J genes are TRBV12-3 or TRBV12-4 and TRBJ1-2; D is unresolved. CDR3 amino acids: CASSLTTSGYGYTF. The CDR3 region has the DNA TGTGCCAGCAGTTTAACGACATCGGGCTATGGCTACACCTTC.